This T cell receptor beta chain was sequenced for a study of vaccination and CD4 T cells after COVID-19. About the study: The study enrolled six male and four female convalescents, two of whom were Hispanic.

V lost 6 bases to trimming and J lost 2 bases, with 7 bases between them. Germline V lookup: CDR1 MRHNA, CDR2 SNTAGT. The CDR3 is 13 amino acids. This clonotype has a single count. Its antigen is not identified. Treatment meaning: approximately 9-day PBMC culture with coronavirus spike peptide pools or control peptides (ViraFEST assay). Cultured CD4+ T cell DNA underwent sequencing with the Oncomine TCR Beta short-read assay. Researchers extracted genomic DNA from CD4+ T cells that had been cultured. In TCRdb, the PCR reads were re-called with MiXCR into one record per CDR3 protein. The data hold 12,000 or so distinct CDR3 sequences, with around 50% observed a single time.

Source: cultured CD4+ T cells from blood, taken after SARS-CoV-2 vaccination. The receptor's source is a human donor with COVID-19. The chain combines TRBV6-4 with TRBJ2-2; D gene unclear. CDR3 sequence: CASSLSNTGELFF. CDR3 DNA sequence: TGTGCCAGCAGCCTTTCTAACACCGGGGAGCTGTTTTTT.